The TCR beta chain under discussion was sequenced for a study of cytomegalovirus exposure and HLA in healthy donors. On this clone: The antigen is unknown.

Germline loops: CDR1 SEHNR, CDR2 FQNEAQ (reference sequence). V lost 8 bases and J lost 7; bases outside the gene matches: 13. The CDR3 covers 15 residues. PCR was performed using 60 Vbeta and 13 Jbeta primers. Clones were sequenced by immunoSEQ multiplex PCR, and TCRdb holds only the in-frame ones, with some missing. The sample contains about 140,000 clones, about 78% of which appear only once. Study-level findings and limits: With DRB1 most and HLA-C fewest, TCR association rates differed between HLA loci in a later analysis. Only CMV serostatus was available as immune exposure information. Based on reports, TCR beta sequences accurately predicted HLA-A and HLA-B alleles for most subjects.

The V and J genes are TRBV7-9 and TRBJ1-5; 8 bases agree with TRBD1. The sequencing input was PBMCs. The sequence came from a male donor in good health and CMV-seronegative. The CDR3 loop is CASPLTGQGRQPQHF. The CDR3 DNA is TGTGCCAGCCCGCTTACTGGACAGGGTAGGCAGCCCCAGCATTTT.